The rows below give T cell receptor beta chains drawn from one sample of a study of T cell repertoires in cytomegalovirus infection. Antigens of these TCRs are unknown. From the reads, TCRdb called clonotypes with MiXCR, one entry per CDR3 protein. The data hold about 920,000 distinct CDR3 sequences, with less than 40% observed a single time. Sequenced material: cultured CD8+ T cells from PBMCs, taken from culture after CMV antigen stimulation. These receptor sequences come from a human donor in good health (CMV status not recorded). Some clones in this sample may be carry-over from other donors' samples. CDR3s include the opening cysteine and the closing phenylalanine or tryptophan. The D gene is left open where the match is weak. Size values are once, few and many counts, or a class for expanded clones, and some rows have none.

TRBJ2-2 - TRBV4-1 - CASSQDVRQNTGELFF TGCGCCAGCAGCCAAGATGTCCGGCAGAACACCGGGGAGCTGTTTTTT
TRBJ2-1 - TRBV25-1 - CASSEYGGGTFYNEQFF TGTGCCAGCAGTGAATATGGAGGGGGCACTTTTTACAATGAGCAGTTCTTC
TRBJ1-1 - TRBV19 - CASSFTVLNTEAFF TGTGCCAGTAGTTTTACAGTTCTGAACACTGAAGCTTTCTTT
TRBJ2-3 many TRBV7-2 TRBD2 CASSLLGGDPDTQYF TGTGCCAGCAGCTTACTGGGGGGGGATCCAGATACGCAGTATTTT
TRBJ2-1 - TRBV6-1 TRBD1 CASSESSGQLYNEQFF TGTGCCAGCAGTGAATCGTCGGGACAGCTGTACAATGAGCAGTTCTTC
TRBJ2-1 - TRBV2 TRBD2 CASSEEPAGGPNNEQFF TGTGCCAGCAGTGAAGAACCAGCGGGGGGGCCCAACAATGAGCAGTTCTTC
TRBJ1-5 - TRBV24-1 - CATSDSAGDLLQPQHF TGTGCCACCAGTGATTCGGCAGGGGACCTACTCCAGCCCCAGCATTTT
TRBJ1-4 - TRBV28 TRBD1 CASSLWFGTGTGEKLFF TGTGCCAGCAGTTTATGGTTTGGGACCGGGACAGGAGAAAAACTGTTTTTT
TRBJ2-5 - TRBV11-2 TRBD2 CASSSGTSMYQETQYF TGTGCCAGCAGCTCTGGGACTAGCATGTACCAAGAGACCCAGTACTTC
TRBJ2-5 - TRBV27 - CAGSLSPYRDGETQYF TGTGCCGGCAGTTTATCCCCCTACAGGGACGGTGAGACCCAGTACTTC
TRBJ2-1 few TRBV19 - CASSIEAGYYNEQFF TGTGCCAGTAGTATAGAGGCAGGGTACTACAATGAGCAGTTCTTC
TRBJ2-7 few TRBV19 TRBD1 CASSIDRGLFYEQYF TGTGCCAGTAGCATCGACAGGGGATTATTCTACGAGCAGTACTTC
TRBJ1-1 few TRBV7-9 - CASSLLGVGHKNTEAFF TGTGCCAGCAGCTTATTGGGAGTGGGACATAAGAACACTGAAGCTTTCTTT
TRBJ2-5 - TRBV13 TRBD2 CASSLGTSEETQYF TGTGCCAGCAGCTTAGGGACTAGCGAAGAGACCCAGTACTTC
TRBJ1-5 many TRBV7-2 - CASSLGAVNRPQHF TGTGCCAGCAGCTTAGGGGCAGTCAATCGGCCCCAGCATTTT
TRBJ1-6 - TRBV4-2 - CASSQVRTGSSYNSPLHF TGTGCCAGCAGCCAAGTCCGTACGGGAAGCTCCTATAATTCACCCCTCCACTTT
TRBJ2-5 - TRBV20-1 - CSAIGTRGTQYF TGCAGTGCTATAGGGACGAGAGGGACCCAGTACTTC
TRBJ2-7 - TRBV5-4 TRBD1 CASSRWTGPTYEQYF TGTGCCAGCAGCCGTTGGACAGGGCCCACCTACGAGCAGTACTTC
TRBJ2-7 many TRBV12-3/TRBV12-4 TRBD1 CASSKLRRDRRSHEQYF TGTGCCAGCAGCAAACTCCGTCGGGACAGAAGGAGCCACGAGCAGTACTTC
TRBJ2-1 - TRBV12-3/TRBV12-4 TRBD2 CASTAGEGDEQFF TGTGCCAGCACCGCCGGGGAGGGCGATGAGCAGTTCTTC
TRBJ1-1 - TRBV14 TRBD1 CASSQDEWDTGANTEAFF TGTGCCAGCAGCCAAGATGAGTGGGACACAGGGGCGAACACTGAAGCTTTCTTT
TRBJ1-1 many TRBV13 TRBD1 CASSGGTGVTEAFF TGTGCCAGCAGCGGCGGGACAGGGGTAACTGAAGCTTTCTTT
TRBJ2-2 - TRBV7-9 TRBD1 CASSSPGGLGELFF TGTGCCAGCAGCTCCCCAGGGGGCTTAGGGGAGCTGTTTTTT
TRBJ2-6 - TRBV19 TRBD1 CASSMTGQGSGANVLTF TGTGCCAGTAGTATGACGGGACAGGGGTCTGGGGCCAACGTCCTGACTTTC
TRBJ2-1 - TRBV27 TRBD2 CASSSVRGGSEQFF TGTGCCAGCAGTTCGGTGCGGGGGGGGAGTGAGCAGTTCTTC
TRBJ2-5 few TRBV7-2 TRBD1 CASSPTGYETQYF TGTGCCAGCAGCCCGACAGGGTATGAGACCCAGTACTTC
TRBJ2-1 few TRBV5-4 TRBD2 CASSLSLAGGGDEQFF TGTGCCAGCAGCTTGAGTCTAGCGGGGGGTGGCGATGAGCAGTTCTTC
TRBJ2-5 many TRBV7-6 - CASSSLYGESRGQETQYF TGTGCCAGCAGCTCCCTTTATGGGGAGTCCCGGGGGCAAGAGACCCAGTACTTC
TRBJ1-5 - TRBV5-1 TRBD1 CASSSTGGLKPQHF TGCGCCAGCAGCTCTACAGGGGGACTCAAACCCCAGCATTTT
TRBJ2-1 few TRBV12-5 - CASGLGGVYNEQFF TGTGCTAGTGGTTTGGGCGGGGTCTACAATGAGCAGTTCTTC
TRBJ2-7 few TRBV7-8 TRBD1 CASSTGTGTGEQYF TGTGCCAGCAGCACCGGGACAGGTACTGGCGAGCAGTACTTC
TRBJ2-3 - TRBV11-2 TRBD2 CASSSGRAGATRITDTQYF TGTGCCAGCAGCTCCGGGCGAGCGGGGGCCACGCGGATCACAGATACGCAGTATTTT
TRBJ2-5 - TRBV27 - CASSFGLDQETQYF TGTGCCAGCAGTTTTGGACTGGACCAAGAGACCCAGTACTTC
TRBJ1-1 many TRBV7-6 TRBD1 CASSTDREGNTEAFF TGTGCCAGCAGTACAGACAGGGAGGGGAACACTGAAGCTTTCTTT
TRBJ2-1 - TRBV6-5 TRBD1 CASSYSRTGGNEQFF TGTGCCAGCAGTTACTCGCGGACAGGGGGCAATGAGCAGTTCTTC
TRBJ2-3 - TRBV7-9 TRBD2 CASVGLAGVDTQYF TGTGCCAGTGTAGGACTAGCGGGTGTAGATACGCAGTATTTT
TRBJ2-3 - TRBV7-9 - CASSAPGQGRTDTQYF TGTGCCAGCAGCGCCCCAGGCCAGGGGAGGACAGATACGCAGTATTTT
TRBJ2-1 many TRBV7-2 TRBD1 CASSWGQYSYNEQFF TGTGCCAGCAGCTGGGGACAGTACTCCTACAATGAGCAGTTCTTC
TRBJ1-6 - TRBV2 - CASREGPSFNSPLHF TGTGCCAGCAGAGAGGGACCTTCCTTTAATTCACCCCTCCACTTT
TRBJ2-3 - TRBV4-1 - CASSQGLALTDTQYF TGCGCCAGCAGCCAAGGCCTAGCCCTCACAGATACGCAGTATTTT
TRBJ2-7 many TRBV7-9 - CASSRDGSYEQYF TGTGCCAGCAGCCGGGACGGCTCCTACGAGCAGTACTTC
TRBJ2-3 - TRBV4-2 TRBD1 CASSQGEDRESTDTQYF TGTGCCAGCAGCCAAGGAGAAGACAGGGAGAGCACAGATACGCAGTATTTT
TRBJ1-2 - TRBV6-5 - CASGQEYGQSLYGYTF TGTGCCAGCGGCCAGGAATACGGACAGAGCTTATATGGCTACACCTTC
TRBJ1-5 - TRBV12-3/TRBV12-4 - CASSFTGNQPQHF TGTGCCAGCAGTTTTACGGGGAATCAGCCCCAGCATTTT
TRBJ2-2 few TRBV7-9 TRBD1 CASSPDRFANTGELFF TGTGCCAGCAGTCCGGACAGGTTCGCGAACACCGGGGAGCTGTTTTTT
TRBJ1-1 - TRBV28 - CASSAPRATWNTEAFF TGTGCCAGCAGCGCCCCCAGGGCCACATGGAACACTGAAGCTTTCTTT
TRBJ2-1 - TRBV12-3/TRBV12-4 - CAGSDPTGWFF TGTGCCGGCAGTGACCCGACCGGGTGGTTCTTC
TRBJ1-2 few TRBV6-6 - CASSYSQLRGGYGYTF TGTGCCAGCAGTTACTCCCAACTCAGGGGTGGCTATGGCTACACCTTC
TRBJ1-1 many TRBV7-2 - CASSLSAEGAFF TGTGCCAGCAGCTTATCGGCGGAGGGGGCTTTCTTT
TRBJ1-2 few TRBV6-5 TRBD1 CASSYSSEGGAYYGYTF TGTGCCAGCAGTTACTCTTCCGAAGGGGGCGCATACTATGGCTACACCTTC
TRBJ2-7 - TRBV4-1 - CASSQDLGAEQYF TGCGCCAGCAGCCAAGATCTTGGGGCCGAGCAGTACTTC
TRBJ2-3 few TRBV6-1 - CASGGEGRMNTQYF TGTGCCAGCGGCGGTGAAGGGCGCATGAATACGCAGTATTTT
TRBJ2-1 - TRBV27 TRBD2 CASSGSGGLPSSYNEQFF TGTGCCAGCAGTGGAAGCGGGGGCCTCCCTAGCTCCTACAATGAGCAGTTCTTC
TRBJ2-7 - TRBV6-1 TRBD1 CASTGGTGADEQYF TGTGCCAGCACCGGAGGGACAGGGGCGGACGAGCAGTACTTC
TRBJ2-6 few TRBV7-9 TRBD1 CASSPTAGQGLAGANVLTF TGTGCCAGCAGCCCAACCGCAGGACAGGGGTTGGCTGGGGCCAACGTCCTGACTTTC
TRBJ1-5 few TRBV7-6 TRBD1 CASGTEGNQPQHF TGTGCCAGTGGGACAGAGGGTAATCAGCCCCAGCATTTT
TRBJ2-5 few TRBV15 - CATSRDLGYGETQYF TGTGCCACCAGCAGAGATCTCGGATATGGGGAGACCCAGTACTTC
TRBJ1-1 - TRBV7-8 TRBD1 CASSLGGTGRRVEAFF TGTGCCAGCAGCTTAGGCGGGACAGGGAGGAGGGTCGAAGCTTTCTTT
TRBJ2-3 - TRBV7-9 - CASSIGDPTDTQYF TGTGCCAGCAGCATCGGGGACCCCACAGATACGCAGTATTTT